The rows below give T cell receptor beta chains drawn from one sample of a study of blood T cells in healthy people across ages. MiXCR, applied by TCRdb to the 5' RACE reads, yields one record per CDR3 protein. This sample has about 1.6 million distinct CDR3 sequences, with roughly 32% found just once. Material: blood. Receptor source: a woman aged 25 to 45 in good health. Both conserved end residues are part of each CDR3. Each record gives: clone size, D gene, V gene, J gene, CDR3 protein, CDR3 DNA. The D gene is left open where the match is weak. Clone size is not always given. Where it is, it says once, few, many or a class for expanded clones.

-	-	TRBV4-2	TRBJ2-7	CASSHPQEGGTYEQYF	TGTGCCAGCAGCCATCCCCAAGAGGGGGGTACCTACGAGCAGTACTTC
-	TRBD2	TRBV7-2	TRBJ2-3	CASSLLAGVVEDTQYF	TGTGCCAGCAGCTTATTAGCGGGAGTAGTTGAAGATACGCAGTATTTT
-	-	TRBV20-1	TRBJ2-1	CSASPGGGRNEQFF	TGCAGTGCTAGCCCCGGAGGGGGGAGAAACGAGCAGTTCTTC
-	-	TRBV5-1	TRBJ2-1	CASSSVLADYYNEQFF	TGCGCCAGCAGCAGCGTGTTAGCGGATTACTACAATGAGCAGTTCTTC
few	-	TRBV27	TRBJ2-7	CASSLSTGLTYEQYF	TGTGCCAGCAGTTTATCTACAGGGTTAACCTACGAGCAGTACTTC
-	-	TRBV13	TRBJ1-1	CASSRTGASGGRTEAFF	TGTGCCAGCAGCCGCACCGGGGCCTCGGGGGGAAGAACTGAAGCTTTCTTT
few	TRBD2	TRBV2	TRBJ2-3	CASRGASGLDTQYF	TGTGCCAGCAGGGGCGCTAGCGGGCTGGATACGCAGTATTTT
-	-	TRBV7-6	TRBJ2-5	CASTYEETQYF	TGTGCCAGCACGTACGAGGAGACCCAGTACTTC
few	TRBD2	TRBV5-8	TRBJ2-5	CASSRGGPTSLPRGTQYF	TGTGCCAGCAGCCGGGGGGGCCCTACTAGCCTCCCGCGGGGGACCCAGTACTTC
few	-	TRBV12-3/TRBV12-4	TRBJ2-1	CASSLTAIPWNEQFF	TGTGCCAGCAGTTTAACGGCAATCCCCTGGAATGAGCAGTTCTTC
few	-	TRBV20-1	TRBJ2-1	CSAQDPQGSSYNEQFF	TGCAGTGCTCAGGACCCACAGGGTAGCTCCTACAATGAGCAGTTCTTC
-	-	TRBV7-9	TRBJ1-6	CASSLSRGFTPLHF	TGTGCCAGCAGCTTGTCCAGGGGCTTTACACCCCTCCACTTT
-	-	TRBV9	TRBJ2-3	CASSVLGAGADTQYF	TGTGCCAGCAGCGTCCTGGGGGCGGGGGCCGATACGCAGTATTTT
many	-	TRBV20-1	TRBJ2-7	CSASRDTVTYEQYF	TGCAGTGCTTCCCGGGACACCGTGACCTACGAGCAGTACTTC
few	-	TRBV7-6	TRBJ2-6	CASSPWDKSSLPGANVLTF	TGTGCCAGCAGCCCATGGGACAAGTCCTCCTTACCTGGGGCCAACGTCCTGACTTTC
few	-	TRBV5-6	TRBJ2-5	CASSPKLQTGLQETQYF	TGTGCCAGCAGCCCGAAACTCCAAACAGGGTTACAAGAGACCCAGTACTTC
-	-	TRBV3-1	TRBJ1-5	CASSQGPWEPQHF	TGTGCCAGCAGCCAAGGTCCATGGGAGCCCCAGCATTTT
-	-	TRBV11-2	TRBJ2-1	CASRPAESSYNEQFF	TGTGCCAGCAGACCAGCGGAGAGCTCCTACAATGAGCAGTTCTTC
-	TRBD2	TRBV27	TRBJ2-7	CASSWRAHSREDEQYF	TGTGCCAGCAGTTGGCGGGCCCACAGCCGGGAGGACGAGCAGTACTTC
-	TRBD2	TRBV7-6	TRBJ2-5	CASSKSGLAGGLLQETQYF	TGTGCCAGCAGCAAATCCGGACTAGCGGGAGGGCTATTGCAAGAGACCCAGTACTTC
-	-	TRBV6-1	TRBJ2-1	CATTRLNYNEQFF	TGTGCCACCACCCGGCTGAACTACAATGAGCAGTTCTTC
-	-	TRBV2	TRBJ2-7	CASSVQVVGYVQYF	TGTGCCAGCAGTGTACAGGTGGTGGGCTACGTGCAGTACTTC
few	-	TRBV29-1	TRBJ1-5	CSAAGHSNQPQHF	TGCAGCGCCGCTGGCCATAGCAATCAGCCCCAGCATTTT
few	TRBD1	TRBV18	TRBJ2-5	CASSPTPGTGLWETQYF	TGTGCCAGCTCACCTACTCCCGGGACAGGGCTTTGGGAGACCCAGTACTTC
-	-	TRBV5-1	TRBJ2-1	CASSLVVAVNEQFF	TGCGCCAGCAGCCTGGTAGTAGCGGTAAATGAGCAGTTCTTC
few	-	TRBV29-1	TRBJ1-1	CSVEDSGTPKEAFF	TGCAGCGTTGAGGACTCCGGGACACCCAAAGAAGCTTTCTTT
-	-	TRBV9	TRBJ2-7	CASSVDGRSYEQYF	TGTGCCAGCAGCGTAGACGGCAGGAGCTACGAGCAGTACTTC
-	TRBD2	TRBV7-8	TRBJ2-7	CASSFSRTSGISYEQYF	TGTGCCAGCAGCTTTAGTCGGACTAGCGGGATCTCCTACGAGCAGTACTTC
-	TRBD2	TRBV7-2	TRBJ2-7	CASSYQPGLAGINEQYF	TGTGCCAGCAGCTACCAGCCGGGACTAGCGGGAATCAACGAGCAGTACTTC
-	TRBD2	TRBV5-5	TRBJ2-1	CASSLGLAGGQETQFF	TGTGCCAGCAGCTTGGGTTTAGCGGGGGGACAAGAGACCCAGTTCTTC
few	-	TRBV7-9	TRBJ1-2	CASSLTPANYGYTF	TGTGCCAGCAGCCTGACCCCAGCTAACTATGGCTACACCTTC
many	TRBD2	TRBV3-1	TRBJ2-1	CASSTRAGAGNEQFF	TGTGCCAGCAGCACCAGAGCGGGAGCTGGCAATGAGCAGTTCTTC
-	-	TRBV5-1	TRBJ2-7	CASSNTRGAGREQYF	TGCGCCAGCAGCAACACACGTGGGGCAGGACGCGAGCAGTACTTC
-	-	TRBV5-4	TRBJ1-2	CASSFDQGRYGYTF	TGTGCCAGCAGCTTCGATCAGGGCCGCTATGGCTACACCTTC
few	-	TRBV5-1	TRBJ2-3	CASSLWSGRLTDTQYF	TGCGCCAGCAGCTTGTGGTCGGGGAGGCTCACAGATACGCAGTATTTT
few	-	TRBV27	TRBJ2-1	CASSSGTMYNEQFF	TGTGCCAGCAGTTCCGGGACCATGTACAATGAGCAGTTCTTC
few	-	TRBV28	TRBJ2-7	CASTDRGGRDYEQYF	TGTGCCAGCACCGATAGGGGGGGAAGAGACTACGAGCAGTACTTC
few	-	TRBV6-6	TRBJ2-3	CASSRELAAITDTQYF	TGTGCCAGCAGCCGGGAGTTGGCGGCCATCACAGATACGCAGTATTTT
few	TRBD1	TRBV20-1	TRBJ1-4	CSATAPSGTANEKLFF	TGCAGTGCTACCGCGCCATCCGGGACAGCTAATGAAAAACTGTTTTTT
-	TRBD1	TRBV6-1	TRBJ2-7	CASSEGTGNSDEQYF	TGTGCCAGCAGTGAAGGGACAGGGAATTCCGACGAGCAGTACTTC
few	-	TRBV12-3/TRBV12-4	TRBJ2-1	CASRRPGTSYNEQFF	TGTGCCAGCAGGCGGCCCGGGACAAGCTACAATGAGCAGTTCTTC
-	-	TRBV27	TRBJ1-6	CASSDRSYNSPLHF	TGTGCCAGCAGCGACAGGTCCTATAATTCACCCCTCCACTTT
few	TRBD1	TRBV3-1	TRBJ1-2	CASRKGQGNGYTF	TGTGCCAGCAGGAAGGGACAGGGGAACGGCTACACCTTC
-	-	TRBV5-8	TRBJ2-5	CASRLNWGPETQYF	TGTGCCAGCAGGTTGAATTGGGGCCCAGAGACCCAGTACTTC
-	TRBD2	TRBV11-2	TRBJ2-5	CASSLDWAGVETQYF	TGTGCCAGCAGCTTAGATTGGGCGGGAGTAGAGACCCAGTACTTC
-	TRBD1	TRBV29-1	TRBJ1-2	CSVEVGDRQQGYGYTF	TGCAGCGTTGAAGTGGGGGACAGGCAACAAGGCTATGGCTACACCTTC
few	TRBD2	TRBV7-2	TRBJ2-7	CASSSSKPGLAGVYGYEQYF	TGTGCCAGCAGCTCAAGCAAACCGGGACTAGCGGGAGTCTACGGGTACGAGCAGTACTTC
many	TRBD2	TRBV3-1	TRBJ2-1	CASSHQTSGGARNEQFF	TGTGCCAGCAGCCATCAAACTAGCGGGGGGGCCAGGAATGAGCAGTTCTTC
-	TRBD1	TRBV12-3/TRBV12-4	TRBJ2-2	CASSPWTGRGELFF	TGTGCCAGCAGTCCCTGGACAGGGAGGGGGGAGCTGTTTTTT
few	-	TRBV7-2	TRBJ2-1	CASSLMAGYNEQFF	TGTGCCAGCAGCTTAATGGCGGGATACAATGAGCAGTTCTTC
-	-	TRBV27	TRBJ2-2	CASSLAEGSRELFF	TGTGCCAGCAGTTTAGCTGAGGGTAGCCGGGAGCTGTTTTTT
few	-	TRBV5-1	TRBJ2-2	CASSLSDLQGTGELFF	TGCGCCAGCAGCTTGAGTGACCTACAAGGCACCGGGGAGCTGTTTTTT
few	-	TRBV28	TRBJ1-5	CASSRTDISNQPQHF	TGTGCCAGCAGTCGGACGGATATTAGCAATCAGCCCCAGCATTTT
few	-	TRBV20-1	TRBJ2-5	CSARDKQAAQETQYF	TGCAGTGCTAGAGATAAGCAAGCAGCCCAAGAGACCCAGTACTTC
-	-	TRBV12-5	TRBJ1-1	CASGFGGGTTEAFF	TGTGCTAGTGGTTTTGGGGGTGGAACCACTGAAGCTTTCTTT
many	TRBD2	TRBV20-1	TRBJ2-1	CSAPGTSVGHNEQFF	TGCAGTGCACCCGGGACTAGCGTGGGACACAATGAGCAGTTCTTC
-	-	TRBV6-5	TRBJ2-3	CAAKLTTDTQYF	TGTGCCGCTAAACTGACTACAGATACGCAGTATTTT